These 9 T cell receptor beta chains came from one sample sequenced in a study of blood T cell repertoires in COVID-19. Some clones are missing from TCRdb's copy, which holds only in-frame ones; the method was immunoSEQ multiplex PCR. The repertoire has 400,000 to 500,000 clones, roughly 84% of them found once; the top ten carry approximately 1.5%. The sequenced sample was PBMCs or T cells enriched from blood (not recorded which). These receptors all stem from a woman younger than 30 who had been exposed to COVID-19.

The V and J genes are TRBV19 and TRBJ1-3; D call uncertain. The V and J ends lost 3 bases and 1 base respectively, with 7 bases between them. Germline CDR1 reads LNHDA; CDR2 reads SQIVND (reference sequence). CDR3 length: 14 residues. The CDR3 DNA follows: TGTGCCAGTAGTATCTGGAGTTCTGGAAACACCATATATTTT. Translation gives CASSIWSSGNTIYF.

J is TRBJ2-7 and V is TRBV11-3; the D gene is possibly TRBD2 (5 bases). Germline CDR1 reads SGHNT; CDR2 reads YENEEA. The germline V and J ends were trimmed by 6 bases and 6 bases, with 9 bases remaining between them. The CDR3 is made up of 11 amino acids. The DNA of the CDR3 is TGTGCCAGCAGTCAAGAGGGCGAGCAGTACTTC. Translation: CASSQEGEQYF.

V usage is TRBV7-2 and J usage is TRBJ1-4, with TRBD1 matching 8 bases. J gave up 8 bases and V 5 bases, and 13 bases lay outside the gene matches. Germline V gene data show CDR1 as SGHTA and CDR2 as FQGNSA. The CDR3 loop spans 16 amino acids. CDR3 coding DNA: TGTGCCAGCAGCCCCGCCGCGGACAGGGTGAGGGAAAAACTGTTTTTT. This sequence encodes CASSPAADRVREKLFF.

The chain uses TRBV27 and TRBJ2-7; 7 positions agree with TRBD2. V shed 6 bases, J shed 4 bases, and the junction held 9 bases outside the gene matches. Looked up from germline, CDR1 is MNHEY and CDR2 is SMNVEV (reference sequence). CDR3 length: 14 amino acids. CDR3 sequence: CASSLSPSGYEQYF. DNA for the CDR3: TGTGCCAGCAGCTTGTCCCCTAGCGGATACGAGCAGTACTTC.

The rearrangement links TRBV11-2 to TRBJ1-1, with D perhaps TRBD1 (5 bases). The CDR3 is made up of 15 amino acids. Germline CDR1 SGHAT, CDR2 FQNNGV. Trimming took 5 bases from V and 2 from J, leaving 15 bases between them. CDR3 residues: CASSVQWGVNTEAFF. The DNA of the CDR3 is TGTGCCAGCAGCGTTCAGTGGGGGGTAAACACTGAAGCTTTCTTT.

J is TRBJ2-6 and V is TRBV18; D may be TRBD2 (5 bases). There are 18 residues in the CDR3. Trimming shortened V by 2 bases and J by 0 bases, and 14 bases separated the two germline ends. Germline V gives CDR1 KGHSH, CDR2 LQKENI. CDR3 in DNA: TGTGCCAGCTCACCAAGTCTAGCTGAGCGCTCTGGGGCCAACGTCCTGACTTTC. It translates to CASSPSLAERSGANVLTF.

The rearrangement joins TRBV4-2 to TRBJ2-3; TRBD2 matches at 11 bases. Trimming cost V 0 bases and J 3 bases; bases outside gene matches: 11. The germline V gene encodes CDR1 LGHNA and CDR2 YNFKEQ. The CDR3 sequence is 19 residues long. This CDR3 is CASSQEIRGTSGSTDTQYF. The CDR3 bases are TGTGCCAGCAGCCAAGAAATTAGGGGGACTAGCGGCTCGACAGATACGCAGTATTTT.

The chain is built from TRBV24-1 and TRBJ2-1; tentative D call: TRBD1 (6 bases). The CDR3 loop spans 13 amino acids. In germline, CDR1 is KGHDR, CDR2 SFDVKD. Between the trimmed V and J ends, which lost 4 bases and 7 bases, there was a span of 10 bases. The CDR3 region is CATSDPDRNEQFF. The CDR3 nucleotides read TGTGCCACCAGTGACCCCGACAGGAATGAGCAGTTCTTC.

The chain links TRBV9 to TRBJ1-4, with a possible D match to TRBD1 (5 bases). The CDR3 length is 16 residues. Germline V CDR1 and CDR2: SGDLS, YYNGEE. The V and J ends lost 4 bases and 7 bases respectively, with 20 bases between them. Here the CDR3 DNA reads TGTGCCAGCAGCCCCGGGGGGTTAGGGCTTGGTGAAAAACTGTTTTTT. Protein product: CASSPGGLGLGEKLFF. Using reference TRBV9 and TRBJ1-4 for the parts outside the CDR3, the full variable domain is DSGVTQTPKHLITATGQRVTLRCSPRSGDLSVYWYQQSLDQGLQFLIQYYNGEERAKGNILERFSAQQFPDLHSELNLSSLELGDSALYFCASSPGGLGLGEKLFFGSGTQLSVL.